One sample yielded the 21 T cell receptor beta chains listed below, sequenced in a study of siplizumab effects on memory and regulatory T cells. Generated by immunoSEQ multiplex PCR, the TCRdb table keeps only in-frame clones and is missing some. This table has roughly 56,000 clones, approximately 93% appearing once. The specimen sequenced was CD8+ T cells sorted from blood. Receptor source: a human donor in good health.

This CDR3 reads CASSVGGNEQYF. Written as DNA, the CDR3 is TGTGCCAGCAGCGTGGGGGGGAACGAGCAGTACTTC. The chain carries TRBV11-2 and TRBJ2-7; 7 bases align to TRBD2. The CDR3 is made up of 12 amino acids. Germline V gene data show CDR1 as SGHAT and CDR2 as FQNNGV. The ends lost 5 bases at V and 5 bases at J; junction bases unmatched: 3.

This clone was found a few times. J is TRBJ2-5 and V is TRBV9; no firm D call. CDR3 size: 14 residues. The V end was cut by 2 bases, the J end by 1 base, with 9 bases between. Germline loops: CDR1 SGDLS, CDR2 YYNGEE. The CDR3 DNA follows: TGTGCCAGCAGCGTTGGAAGCCTCCAAGAGACCCAGTACTTC. Protein sequence: CASSVGSLQETQYF.

The chain employs TRBV6-1 and TRBJ2-7; tentatively, D is TRBD1 (5 bases). The germline CDR1 and CDR2 sequences are MNHNS and SASEGT. This CDR3 comprises 15 residues. The ends were cut back, 6 bases at V and 0 bases at J, with 15 bases in the middle. CDR3 amino acids: CASRLTAVHSYEQYF. In DNA, the CDR3 is TGTGCCAGCAGATTGACAGCCGTACACTCCTACGAGCAGTACTTC.

This chain joins TRBV14 and TRBJ2-5; 8 nucleotides agree with TRBD2. There are 15 residues in the CDR3. Germline CDR1 and CDR2: SGHDN and FVKESK. Trimming took 0 bases from V and 4 from J; bases not matched to a gene: 4. CDR3 sequence: CASSQEAGALETQYF. Written as DNA, the CDR3 is TGTGCCAGCAGCCAAGAAGCGGGAGCGCTAGAGACCCAGTACTTC.

The genes are TRBV14 and TRBJ2-3; D ambiguous. Trimming cost V 0 bases and J 4 bases, with 8 bases left between them. The CDR3 sequence is 14 residues long. Looked up from germline, CDR1 is SGHDN and CDR2 is FVKESK. This chain's CDR3 is CASSQDIWADTQYF. The CDR3 region has the DNA TGTGCCAGCAGCCAAGATATTTGGGCAGATACGCAGTATTTT. Filled out from reference TRBV14 and TRBJ2-3, the complete variable domain reads EAGVTQFPSHSVIEKGQTVTLRCDPISGHDNLYWYRRVMGKEIKFLLHFVKESKQDESGMPNNRFLAERTGGTYSTLKVQPAELEDSGVYFCASSQDIWADTQYFGPGTRLTVL.

The chain carries TRBV19 and TRBJ2-1, with 9 bases lining up with TRBD2. This CDR3 has 16 amino acids. Germline CDR1 and CDR2: LNHDA and SQIVND (reference sequence). The ends lost 4 bases at V and 1 base at J; junction bases unmatched: 5. CDR3 in amino acids: CASSTLTSGSYNEQFF. CDR3 bases: TGTGCCAGTAGTACCCTGACTAGCGGTTCCTACAATGAGCAGTTCTTC.

The chain links TRBV28 to TRBJ2-2, with 9 bases matching TRBD1. This CDR3 has 15 amino acids. The ends lost 11 bases at V and 6 bases at J; junction bases unmatched: 13. Germline lookup yields CDR1 MDHEN and CDR2 SYDVKM. This CDR3 is CAGNRDGDRAGELFF. For the CDR3, the DNA is TGTGCCGGAAACCGGGATGGGGACAGGGCCGGGGAGCTGTTTTTT. Full variable domain (remainder filled in from reference TRBV28 and TRBJ2-2): DVKVTQSSRYLVKRTGEKVFLECVQDMDHENMFWYRQDPGLGLRLIYFSYDVKMKEKGDIPEGYSVSREKKERFSLILESASTNQTSMYLCAGNRDGDRAGELFFGEGSRLTVL.

The rearrangement uses TRBV7-6 and TRBJ2-5, with D perhaps matching TRBD1 (6 bases). The J call may be incorrect, as the DNA end agrees better with TRBJ2-7. CDR3 size: 15 residues. CDR1 is SGHVS, CDR2 FNYEAQ, per germline. CDR3 region: CASSSKGGGPYEQYF. The DNA for the CDR3 is TGTGCCAGCAGCTCTAAGGGTGGGGGCCCCTACGAGCAGTACTTC.

The rearrangement uses TRBV6-5 and TRBJ1-5, with 7 bases lining up with TRBD1. V lost 5 bases and J lost 5; bases outside the gene matches: 6. Per germline, CDR1 MNHEY and CDR2 SVGAGI. The CDR3 extends over 14 amino acids. The CDR3, as DNA: TGTGCCAGCAGTGTCCGGGACAGACATCAGCCCCAGCATTTT. Amino acid sequence: CASSVRDRHQPQHF.

This clone was counted once. This chain connects TRBV15 to TRBJ2-7; 9 bases align to TRBD1. The junction had 7 bases not matched to a gene; V was cut back by 0 bases and J by 4 bases. The CDR3 is 16 residues long. Germline V CDR1 and CDR2: LNHNV, YYDKDF (reference sequence). CDR3 nucleotides: TGTGCCACCAGCAGAGATGGGAGGACAGGGGCATACGAGCAGTACTTC. It encodes CATSRDGRTGAYEQYF. Full variable domain (rest looked up from reference TRBV15 and TRBJ2-7): DAMVIQNPRYQVTQFGKPVTLSCSQTLNHNVMYWYQQKSSQAPKLLFHYYDKDFNNEADTPDNFQSRRPNTSFCFLDIRSPGLGDTAMYLCATSRDGRTGAYEQYFGPGTRLTVT.

V is TRBV4-1 and J is TRBJ2-7; the match to TRBD1 covers 9 bases. The V gene end was trimmed by 3 bases and the J gene end by 5 bases; junction bases not matched to a gene: 14. Germline lookup yields CDR1 MGHRA and CDR2 YSYEKL. The CDR3 loop spans 17 amino acids. This CDR3 reads CASSQRGTGGAGNEQYF. CDR3 coding DNA: TGCGCCAGCAGCCAGAGGGGAACAGGGGGCGCCGGGAACGAGCAGTACTTC.

The chain joins TRBV27 to TRBJ1-4; D is unclear. Between the trimmed V and J ends, which lost 5 bases and 0 bases, there was a span of 1 base. Germline V lookup: CDR1 MNHEY, CDR2 SMNVEV (reference sequence). This CDR3 is 12 amino acids long. CDR3 in amino acids: CASSPTNEKLFF. Written as DNA, the CDR3 is TGTGCCAGCAGTCCAACTAATGAAAAACTGTTTTTT.

This rearrangement joins TRBV6-1 to TRBJ1-2; 8 positions match TRBD1. Germline CDR1 MNHNS, CDR2 SASEGT. The ends lost 0 bases at V and 7 bases at J; junction bases unmatched: 7. The CDR3 covers 15 residues. CDR3 loop: CASSEAGQGPGGYTF. DNA of the CDR3: TGTGCCAGCAGTGAAGCTGGACAGGGCCCAGGTGGCTACACCTTC.

The chain employs TRBV9 and TRBJ2-1, with D unresolved. The V gene lost 0 bases and the J gene lost 6 bases, with 4 bases spanning the gap. Germline lookup yields CDR1 SGDLS and CDR2 YYNGEE. The CDR3 has 12 amino acids. Here the CDR3 DNA reads TGTGCCAGCAGCGTAGGTCCCAATGAGCAGTTCTTC. Protein product: CASSVGPNEQFF.

The genes are TRBV27 and TRBJ2-1; D is tentatively TRBD1 or TRBD2 (5 bases each). The CDR3 sequence is 16 residues long. Germline lookup yields CDR1 MNHEY and CDR2 SMNVEV (reference sequence). V was clipped by 6 bases and J by 1 base, with 16 bases between them. CDR3 nucleotides: TGTGCCAGCAGGCTGCAGGGACCCCTGTCCTACAATGAGCAGTTCTTC. It codes for CASRLQGPLSYNEQFF.

V is TRBV19 and J is TRBJ2-2, with a weak D call TRBD2 (5 bases). V dropped 5 bases and J dropped 9 bases, with 10 bases sitting between them. Germline CDR1 LNHDA, CDR2 SQIVND (reference sequence). This CDR3 is 12 amino acids long. The CDR3 bases are TGTGCCAGTAGTCGGGGAGCCCGGGAGCTGTTTTTT. Protein: CASSRGARELFF.

The rearrangement joins TRBV27 to TRBJ1-2; D call uncertain. Germline values: CDR1 MNHEY, CDR2 SMNVEV (reference sequence). Deletions cut 6 bases from V and 4 bases from J, with 3 bases between. The CDR3 has 10 amino acids. The DNA of the CDR3 is TGTGCCAGCAGACCCTATGGCTACACCTTC. It specifies CASRPYGYTF.

The V call is TRBV9, the J call TRBJ2-1; 12 bases map to TRBD2. Germline V gives CDR1 SGDLS, CDR2 YYNGEE. J was trimmed by 4 bases and V by 4 bases; bases with no gene match: 6. This CDR3 is built from 16 residues. The CDR3 sequence is CASSPLTSGRYNEQFF. CDR3 bases: TGTGCCAGCAGCCCCCTGACTAGCGGGAGATACAATGAGCAGTTCTTC.

The chain combines TRBV9 with TRBJ2-3, with D maybe TRBD2 (7 bases). CDR1 SGDLS and CDR2 YYNGEE come from the germline V gene. The CDR3 length is 15 residues. Trimming removed 6 bases at V and 1 base at J, with 15 bases between. The CDR3 is CASTIRGARTDTQYF. The CDR3 DNA reads TGTGCCAGCACCATCCGGGGGGCTCGCACAGATACGCAGTATTTT.

This clone was seen once. CDR3 DNA: TGTGCCAGCAGCTCGGCAGTCGGGAGTCCCTACAATGAGCAGTTCTTC. This encodes CASSSAVGSPYNEQFF. V usage is TRBV11-3 and J usage is TRBJ2-1; D is possibly TRBD2 (6 bases). Germline lookup yields CDR1 SGHNT and CDR2 YENEEA. This CDR3 region has 16 residues. V was pared by 4 bases and J by 2 bases, with 15 bases between. The variable domain in full, completed from reference TRBV11-3 and TRBJ2-1, reads EAGVVQSPRYKIIEKKQPVAFWCNPISGHNTLYWYLQNLGQGPELLIRYENEEAVDDSQLPKDRFSAERLKGVDSTLKIQPAELGDSAVYLCASSSAVGSPYNEQFFGPGTRLTVL.

V and J are TRBV11-2 and TRBJ2-1, with no clear D. The CDR3 runs to 17 residues. Germline V gives CDR1 SGHAT, CDR2 FQNNGV. V lost 1 base to trimming and J lost 7 bases, with 20 bases between them. CDR3: CASSLVPTIPALNEQFF. CDR3 DNA: TGTGCCAGCAGCTTAGTACCAACAATACCCGCCCTTAATGAGCAGTTCTTC.